These 2 T cell receptor beta chains share one sample of origin, sequenced in a study of blood T cell repertoires in COVID-19. Clones were sequenced by immunoSEQ multiplex PCR, and TCRdb holds only the in-frame ones, with some missing. The sample has about 150,000 clones; about 81% are singletons. Material for sequencing was PBMCs or T cells enriched from blood (not recorded which). These receptors were collected from a man in his fifties who had recovered from COVID-19.

The chain uses TRBV18 and TRBJ1-4; D possibly corresponds to TRBD1 (5 bases). The V end lost 2 bases, the J end lost 0 bases, and 13 bases lay between the germline ends. Germline V gene data show CDR1 as KGHSH and CDR2 as LQKENI. The CDR3 is made up of 17 amino acids. The CDR3 reads CASSPAGRGATNEKLFF. The CDR3 coding sequence is TGTGCCAGCTCACCAGCAGGGCGGGGTGCAACTAATGAAAAACTGTTTTTT.

The rearrangement joins TRBV6-2 or TRBV6-3 to TRBJ1-4; D is unclear. This CDR3 is 16 amino acids long. Trimming pared 2 bases from V and 0 bases from J, leaving 10 bases between. Looked up from germline, CDR1 is MNHEY and CDR2 is SVGEGT. The CDR3 DNA sequence: TGTGCCAGCAGTTACACGAGGATCTCAACTAATGAAAAACTGTTTTTT. This codes for CASSYTRISTNEKLFF.